One sample yielded the 30 T cell receptor beta chains listed below, sequenced in a study of blood T cells in healthy people across ages. Combining a sample-barcoded 5' primer with a J-beta primer mix, a second PCR ran for about 7 to 11 cycles. Using its own MiXCR run on the 5' RACE reads, TCRdb lists one record per CDR3 protein. The profile covers 1.5 million to 2 million distinct CDR3 sequences, with roughly 27% appearing a single time and 7.7% taken by the ten largest. Sequenced: blood. These receptor sequences come from a woman in her 30s in good health.

The sample holds many counts of this clonotype. V and J are TRBV7-6 and TRBJ2-7; no reliable D call. Germline V CDR1 and CDR2: SGHVS, FNYEAQ. V was pared by 1 base and J by 5 bases, with 9 bases between. The CDR3 is made up of 13 amino acids. The CDR3 here is CASSLGVNDEQYF. CDR3 DNA: TGTGCCAGCAGCTTAGGGGTCAACGACGAGCAGTACTTC. Using reference TRBV7-6 and TRBJ2-7 for the parts outside the CDR3, the full variable domain is GAGVSQSPRYKVTKRGQDVALRCDPISGHVSLYWYRQALGQGPEFLTYFNYEAQQDKSGLPNDRFSAERPEGSISTLTIQRTEQRDSAMYRCASSLGVNDEQYFGPGTRLTVT.

This clonotype appeared a few times. CDR3 DNA sequence: TGTGCCAGCAGCTCCGGGACTAGCGGGGAATACAATGAGCAGTTCTTC. It encodes CASSSGTSGEYNEQFF. The chain links TRBV4-2 to TRBJ2-1; TRBD2 matches 13 bases. V dropped 5 bases and J dropped 4; count of bases not matched to a gene: 5. CDR1 is LGHNA and CDR2 is YNFKEQ in the germline V gene. This CDR3 is 16 amino acids long.

The chain recombines TRBV28 with TRBJ2-1, with D maybe TRBD1 (5 bases). The tail of the sequence fits TRBJ2-7 better, so the J call may be wrong. Germline V lookup: CDR1 MDHEN, CDR2 SYDVKM. This CDR3 spans 17 amino acids. As DNA, the CDR3 is TGTGCCAGCAGTTTTGGCAGGGCGAAGAGCAGATACAATGAGCAGTACTTC. Residues: CASSFGRAKSRYNEQYF.

This clonotype was recorded many times. The chain couples TRBV4-3 to TRBJ1-2; a possible D gene is TRBD1 (5 bases). There are 14 residues in the CDR3. CDR1 and CDR2 from the germline V gene are LGHNA and YSLEER. V shed 0 bases and J shed 11 bases, with 16 bases lying between them. CDR3 protein: CASSQDVGVRAYTF. The CDR3 DNA reads TGCGCCAGCAGCCAAGATGTAGGGGTGCGAGCTTACACCTTC.

The V gene is TRBV9, the J gene TRBJ2-3, with a weak D call TRBD1 (5 bases). This CDR3 has 14 residues. The germline V and J ends were trimmed by 2 bases and 6 bases, with 13 bases remaining between them. Germline V gene data show CDR1 as SGDLS and CDR2 as YYNGEE. CDR3 coding DNA: TGTGCCAGCAGCGTCCTAGGGGCCGGTGATACGCAGTATTTT. Protein: CASSVLGAGDTQYF. The full variable domain, with the rest looked up from reference TRBV9 and TRBJ2-3, is DSGVTQTPKHLITATGQRVTLRCSPRSGDLSVYWYQQSLDQGLQFLIQYYNGEERAKGNILERFSAQQFPDLHSELNLSSLELGDSALYFCASSVLGAGDTQYFGPGTRLTVL.

This clonotype was seen at least ten times. V usage is TRBV29-1 and J usage is TRBJ2-7; D is tentatively TRBD1 or TRBD2 (5 bases each). Trimming left V 4 bases short and J 1 base short, with 26 bases between. Germline CDR1 is SQVTM and CDR2 is ANQGSEA. The CDR3 sequence is 18 residues long. The CDR3: CSVGSRDDHSKRSYEQYF. The CDR3 nucleotides read TGCAGCGTTGGGAGCCGGGACGATCACTCGAAAAGGTCCTACGAGCAGTACTTC.

The rearrangement links TRBV5-1 to TRBJ2-2; 7 nucleotides align to TRBD1. The germline CDR1 and CDR2 sequences are SGHRS and YFSETQ. Trimming cost V 1 base and J 3 bases; bases outside gene matches: 3. The CDR3 has 15 amino acids. CDR3 in amino acids: CASSLSTGDTGELFF. CDR3 nucleotides: TGCGCCAGCAGCTTGTCCACAGGGGACACCGGGGAGCTGTTTTTT.

A few counts support this clonotype. V usage is TRBV25-1 and J usage is TRBJ1-6, with TRBD1 matching over 7 bases. The CDR3 runs to 15 residues. Losses at the gene ends were 2 bases for V and 7 bases for J; bases not matched to a gene: 5. In germline, CDR1 is MGHDK, CDR2 SYGVNS. The CDR3 sequence: CASSETNRGNSPLHF. The CDR3 region has the DNA TGTGCCAGCAGTGAAACCAACAGGGGCAATTCACCCCTCCACTTT.

This clonotype was detected a few times. The chain joins TRBV28 to TRBJ1-5; tentative D call: TRBD1 (5 bases). Germline assignment: CDR1 MDHEN and CDR2 SYDVKM. The CDR3 is made up of 14 amino acids. With 2 bases removed from V and 10 bases from J, the gap between germline ends came to 15 bases. CDR3 DNA sequence: TGTGCCAGCAGTTTAGGGGGGATGTATAGACCCCAGCATTTT. Its protein is CASSLGGMYRPQHF.

A few counts support this clonotype. The chain employs TRBV21-1 and TRBJ1-2; the DNA was not used to check the table's D call, TRBD1. TRBV21-1 is noted as a pseudogene. This CDR3 is 14 amino acids long. CDR3: CASSRGQGARGYTF. The CDR3 DNA is TGTGCCAGCAGCAGGGGACAGGGGGCGCGTGGCTACACCTTC.

This clonotype was found a few times. The chain joins TRBV4-1 to TRBJ2-7, with TRBD2 identical over 11 bases. Germline assignment: CDR1 MGHRA and CDR2 YSYEKL. J lost 2 bases, V lost 2 bases, and 2 bases had no gene match. This CDR3 has 15 amino acids. CDR3 DNA: TGCGCCAGCAGCCAACTAGCGGGGGGAGCCTACGAGCAGTACTTC. Amino acids: CASSQLAGGAYEQYF.

In this sample, this clonotype turned up many times. The J gene is TRBJ2-7, the V gene TRBV20-1, with TRBD2 identical over 10 bases. V lost 0 bases to trimming and J lost 0 bases; unmatched junction nucleotides: 2. The length of the CDR3 is 15 residues. Germline V gene lookup returns CDR1 DFQATT and CDR2 SNEGSKA (reference sequence). The CDR3 loop is CSAREASGSSYEQYF. The CDR3, as DNA: TGCAGTGCTAGAGAGGCTAGCGGGAGCTCCTACGAGCAGTACTTC.

The V call is TRBV20-1, the J call TRBJ2-7; TRBD2 aligns across 8 bases. This CDR3 comprises 12 residues. Germline assignment: CDR1 DFQATT and CDR2 SNEGSKA (reference sequence). With V trimmed by 5 bases and J by 6 bases, 6 bases remained unmatched. CDR3: CSARLAPSEQYF. CDR3 nucleotide sequence: TGCAGTGCTCGACTAGCGCCCAGCGAGCAGTACTTC.

This clonotype was seen many times. The chain joins TRBV9 to TRBJ2-7; 7 positions agree with TRBD2. CDR1 and CDR2 from the germline V gene are SGDLS and YYNGEE. V shed 4 bases and J 0 bases; nucleotides not matched to a gene: 10. The CDR3 length is 16 residues. The CDR3 sequence: CASSPRPSGNSYEQYF. The CDR3 DNA is TGTGCCAGCAGCCCCCGCCCTAGCGGTAACTCCTACGAGCAGTACTTC.

This clonotype was detected ten times or more. The chain links TRBV12-3 or TRBV12-4 to TRBJ1-2, with TRBD1 matching 12 bases. The V and J ends lost 5 bases and 8 bases, in that order; junction bases with no gene match: 3. The CDR3 has 13 amino acids. The DNA of the CDR3 is TGTGCCAGCAGTCCGGGACAGGGGGCAGGCTACACCTTC. Its translation: CASSPGQGAGYTF.

V and J are TRBV21-1 and TRBJ2-7; the table's D gene call, TRBD1, was not cross checked with the DNA. TRBV21-1 is deemed a pseudogene. This CDR3 has 14 amino acids. The CDR3 sequence: CASSMGQEAYEQYF. CDR3 DNA sequence: TGTGCCAGCAGCATGGGACAGGAGGCCTACGAGCAGTACTTC.

The sample holds a few counts of this clonotype. This chain links TRBV7-9 with TRBJ1-2; D ambiguous. The V end lost 4 bases, the J end lost 8 bases, and 17 bases lay between the germline ends. The CDR3 contains 14 residues. Germline V gene lookup returns CDR1 SEHNR and CDR2 FQNEAQ (reference sequence). The CDR3 protein is CASSSRRCGWGYTF. CDR3 DNA sequence: TGTGCCAGCAGCTCTCGGAGGTGTGGCTGGGGCTACACCTTC.

The chain carries TRBV2 and TRBJ2-1; tentatively, D is TRBD1 or TRBD2 (5 bases each). The V gene lost 3 bases and the J gene lost 8 bases, with 17 bases spanning the gap. The CDR3 has 15 residues. The germline V gene encodes CDR1 SNHLY and CDR2 FYNNEI. The CDR3 nucleotides are TGTGCCAGCAGTGAGGCAGGGACCACTGACGATGAGCAGTTCTTC. Protein product: CASSEAGTTDDEQFF.

This clonotype was counted between two and nine times. The chain employs TRBV25-1 and TRBJ2-1; 8 positions agree with TRBD2. Germline CDR1 is MGHDK and CDR2 is SYGVNS. Trimming took 6 bases from V and 6 from J; bases not matched to a gene: 22. The length of the CDR3 is 19 residues. The CDR3 coding sequence is TGTGCCAGCAGCTCCACCGTTTCGGGGAGGGCCGGGAGGGCCAATGAGCAGTTCTTC. The encoded protein is CASSSTVSGRAGRANEQFF. The full variable domain, with the rest looked up from reference TRBV25-1 and TRBJ2-1, is EADIYQTPRYLVIGTGKKITLECSQTMGHDKMYWYQQDPGMELHLIHYSYGVNSTEKGDLSSESTVSRIRTEHFPLTLESARPSHTSQYLCASSSTVSGRAGRANEQFFGPGTRLTVL.

This clonotype was seen a handful of times. CDR3 DNA sequence: TGTGCCAGCAGCCCCGAAGGACTAGCCCTCAGGACAGATACGCAGTATTTT. Residues: CASSPEGLALRTDTQYF. V and J are TRBV7-3 and TRBJ2-3; 8 nucleotides match TRBD2. Germline lookup yields CDR1 SGHTA and CDR2 FQGTGA. With V trimmed by 5 bases and J by 3 bases, 13 bases remained unmatched. This CDR3 has 17 residues.

The rearrangement links TRBV19 to TRBJ1-5, with TRBD1 matching over 9 bases. Germline CDR1 is LNHDA and CDR2 is SQIVND (reference sequence). The CDR3 sequence is 18 residues long. Trimming cost V 3 bases and J 6 bases; bases outside gene matches: 15. The CDR3 nucleotides read TGTGCCAGTAGTATCCGAGGCCTTGGACAGGGGTTCGGTCAGCCCCAGCATTTT. Translating it yields CASSIRGLGQGFGQPQHF.

This clonotype was counted a few times. CDR3 residues: CASSPPPGQGGYGYTF. The CDR3 nucleotides are TGTGCCAGCAGCCCCCCCCCGGGACAAGGAGGCTATGGCTACACCTTC. V gene TRBV27 combines with J gene TRBJ1-2, with D possibly matching TRBD1 (6 bases). The germline V gene has CDR1 MNHEY and CDR2 SMNVEV (reference sequence). Deletions cut 6 bases from V and 4 bases from J, with 21 bases between. The CDR3 covers 16 residues.

This clonotype was observed a single time. The rearrangement links TRBV7-2 to TRBJ1-2; D is undetermined. V dropped 6 bases and J dropped 8 bases, with 13 bases sitting between them. The CDR3 loop spans 12 amino acids. Per the germline V gene, CDR1 is SGHTA and CDR2 is FQGNSA. CDR3 in amino acids: CASSGRSNGYTF. As DNA, the CDR3 is TGTGCCAGCAGTGGGCGCTCGAACGGCTACACCTTC.

V usage is TRBV6-5 and J usage is TRBJ1-1; D is uncertain. Germline V CDR1 and CDR2: MNHEY, SVGAGI. The CDR3 loop spans 14 amino acids. With 5 bases removed from V and 1 base from J, the gap between germline ends came to 11 bases. Here the CDR3 DNA reads TGTGCCAGCAGTACCCTGGACTGGAACACTGAAGCTTTCTTT. Translation gives CASSTLDWNTEAFF.

The table lists this clonotype with many counts. The junction departs from the called germline gene at one end, perhaps through a read error. J is TRBJ2-1 and V is TRBV5-1, with D possibly being TRBD2 (6 bases). Germline assignment: CDR1 SGHRS and CDR2 YFSETQ. This CDR3 has 16 residues. This CDR3 reads CASSLGGTGSYNEQFF. The CDR3, as DNA: TGTGCCAGCAGCTTAGGCGGGACCGGCTCCTACAATGAGCAGTTCTTC.

V is TRBV10-3 and J is TRBJ1-1; no firm D call. The V gene's germline CDR1 is ENHRY and CDR2 SYGVKD. The length of the CDR3 is 11 residues. Deletions cut 6 bases from V and 3 bases from J, with 5 bases between. The CDR3 protein is CAIRHDTEAFF. As DNA, the CDR3 is TGTGCCATCAGGCATGACACTGAAGCTTTCTTT.

The chain joins TRBV21-1 to TRBJ2-4; the table's D call TRBD1 went unverified against the DNA. TRBV21-1 is described as a pseudogene. This CDR3 has 16 residues. CDR3 DNA sequence: TGTGCCGGCAGCAAAGGGGGGATTCTAGCCAAAAACATTCAGTACTTC. Translation: CAGSKGGILAKNIQYF.

The CDR3 is CASSPYRVVTQYF. DNA for the CDR3: TGTGCCAGCAGTCCCTACAGGGTTGTTACGCAGTATTTT. The chain uses TRBV12-3 or TRBV12-4 and TRBJ2-3; TRBD1 might be the D (6 bases). Deletions cut 5 bases from V and 8 bases from J, with 14 bases between. This CDR3 comprises 13 residues.

In its sample, this clonotype was seen once. The CDR3 loop reads CASSLSGGFQTYEQYF. CDR3 coding DNA: TGTGCCAGCAGCCTCAGCGGGGGGTTCCAAACCTACGAGCAGTACTTC. The V call is TRBV11-2, the J call TRBJ2-7; 9 bases align to TRBD2. The V gene's germline CDR1 is SGHAT and CDR2 FQNNGV. The V segment lost 5 bases and the J segment 2 bases; nucleotides outside the gene matches: 10. CDR3 length: 16 amino acids.

This rearrangement joins TRBV4-3 to TRBJ2-7; perhaps D is TRBD1 or TRBD2 (5 bases each). Trimming pared 0 bases from V and 3 bases from J, leaving 15 bases between. The CDR3 runs to 16 residues. The germline gives CDR1 LGHNA, CDR2 YSLEER. Here the CDR3 DNA reads TGCGCCAGCAGCCAAGAATCCGGGGCACTAAACTACGAGCAGTACTTC. This gives the protein CASSQESGALNYEQYF.